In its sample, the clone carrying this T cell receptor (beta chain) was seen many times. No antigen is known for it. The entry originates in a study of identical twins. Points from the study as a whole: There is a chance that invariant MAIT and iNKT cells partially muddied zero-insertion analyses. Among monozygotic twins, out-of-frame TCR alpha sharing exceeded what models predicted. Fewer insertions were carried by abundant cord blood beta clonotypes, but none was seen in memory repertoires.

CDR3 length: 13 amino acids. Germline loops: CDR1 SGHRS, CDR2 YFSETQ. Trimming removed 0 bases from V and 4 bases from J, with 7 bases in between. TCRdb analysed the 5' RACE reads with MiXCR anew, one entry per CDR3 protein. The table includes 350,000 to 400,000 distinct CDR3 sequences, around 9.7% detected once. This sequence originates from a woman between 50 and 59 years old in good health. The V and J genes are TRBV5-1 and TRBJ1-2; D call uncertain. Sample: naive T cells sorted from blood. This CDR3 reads CASSLVTGYGYTF. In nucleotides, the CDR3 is TGCGCCAGCAGCTTGGTGACGGGCTATGGCTACACCTTC.